This TCR beta chain was sequenced during a study of blood T cell repertoires in COVID-19. For the study at large: COVID-19 samples collected from the United States, Italy and Spain covered acute and convalescent phases. PBMCs, B-cell-depleted T cells, or T cells were the source of the cDNA or gDNA that made up the material.

Per germline, CDR1 LNHDA and CDR2 SQIVND (reference sequence). Trimming shortened V by 5 bases and J by 1 base, and 8 bases separated the two germline ends. The CDR3 runs to 13 residues. In the original processing: Reference gene primer amplification in the assay estimated nucleated cell counts. Using immunoSEQ multiplex PCR, the repertoire was profiled, and TCRdb retains in-frame clones only, with some absent. Clone size and V and J calls were adopted from that table, with D and trimming inferred from the DNA. The data show some 45,000 clones, roughly nine tenths seen once. The sequence was collected from a human donor in a cohort sampled during active COVID-19. The material sequenced was peripheral blood. The V and J genes are TRBV19 and TRBJ1-1, with no clear D. CDR3 DNA: TGTGCCAGTAGTCTTACAGCGAACACTGAAGCTTTCTTT. It is translated as CASSLTANTEAFF.